These T cell receptor beta chains were read from a single sample in a study of blood T cell repertoires in COVID-19. The data were produced by immunoSEQ multiplex PCR, yet TCRdb's version contains in-frame clones alone and is incomplete. The sample comprises 100,000 to 150,000 clones, 65% to 85% of which are singletons, and 1.9% rests with the top ten. Sequences were obtained from peripheral blood. The receptors stem from a man between 65 and 85 years old with acute or convalescent COVID-19. Both conserved end residues are part of each CDR3. D genes are given only for firm matches. The size field is filled for only some rows; it gives once, few, many or a size class.

j_call clone_size v_call d_call cdr3_aa cdr3_nt
TRBJ2-1 - TRBV4-1 TRBD1 CASSQRDSKSYNEQFF TGCGCCAGCAGCCAACGGGACAGCAAGTCCTACAATGAGCAGTTCTTC
TRBJ2-7 many TRBV20-1 - CSAVAGGEQYF TGCAGTGCTGTGGCAGGAGGGGAGCAGTACTTC
TRBJ2-5 - TRBV19 - CASSIDRGPGRGETQYF TGTGCCAGTAGTATAGATCGGGGTCCTGGGAGAGGAGAGACCCAGTACTTC
TRBJ2-5 - TRBV18 - CASSPLGARGETQYF TGTGCCAGCTCACCACTGGGGGCCCGAGGAGAGACCCAGTACTTC
TRBJ2-3 few TRBV5-5 TRBD2 CASSTAGGRTVDTQYF TGTGCCAGCAGCACGGCGGGAGGGCGGACCGTAGATACGCAGTATTTT
TRBJ2-2 - TRBV6-5 - CASRESRGNTGELFF TGTGCCAGCAGGGAGAGCAGGGGGAACACCGGGGAGCTGTTTTTT
TRBJ1-4 few TRBV18 - CASARGYNEKLFF TGTGCCAGCGCCCGAGGTTATAATGAAAAACTGTTTTTT
TRBJ2-5 - TRBV19 - CASSIQGGRQETQYF TGTGCCAGTAGTATCCAGGGAGGCCGCCAAGAGACCCAGTACTTC
TRBJ1-1 few TRBV29-1 - CSTGGEVTEAFF TGCAGCACGGGGGGGGAGGTCACTGAAGCTTTCTTT
TRBJ2-7 - TRBV5-1 - CASSAGLRDSYEQYF TGCGCCAGCAGCGCGGGACTCCGGGACTCCTACGAGCAGTACTTC
TRBJ1-1 - TRBV19 - CASSAGSVNTEAFF TGTGCCAGTAGTGCAGGTTCCGTGAACACTGAAGCTTTCTTT
TRBJ2-7 few TRBV2 TRBD2 CASTAGGHEQYF TGTGCCAGCACAGCGGGAGGCCACGAGCAGTACTTC
TRBJ2-7 - TRBV28 - CASSSSLARRGEQYF TGTGCCAGCAGTTCCTCACTAGCAAGGCGTGGCGAGCAGTACTTC
TRBJ2-2 - TRBV9 TRBD2 CASSGPSGANTGELFF TGTGCCAGCAGCGGTCCCAGCGGGGCGAACACCGGGGAGCTGTTTTTT
TRBJ2-5 - TRBV11-2 TRBD2 CASSLRLAGQETQYF TGTGCCAGCAGCTTACGTCTAGCGGGGCAAGAGACCCAGTACTTC
TRBJ1-2 - TRBV3-1/TRBV3-2 - CASSQDQGSLWDGYTF TGTGCCAGCAGCCAAGACCAGGGTAGTCTATGGGATGGCTACACCTTC